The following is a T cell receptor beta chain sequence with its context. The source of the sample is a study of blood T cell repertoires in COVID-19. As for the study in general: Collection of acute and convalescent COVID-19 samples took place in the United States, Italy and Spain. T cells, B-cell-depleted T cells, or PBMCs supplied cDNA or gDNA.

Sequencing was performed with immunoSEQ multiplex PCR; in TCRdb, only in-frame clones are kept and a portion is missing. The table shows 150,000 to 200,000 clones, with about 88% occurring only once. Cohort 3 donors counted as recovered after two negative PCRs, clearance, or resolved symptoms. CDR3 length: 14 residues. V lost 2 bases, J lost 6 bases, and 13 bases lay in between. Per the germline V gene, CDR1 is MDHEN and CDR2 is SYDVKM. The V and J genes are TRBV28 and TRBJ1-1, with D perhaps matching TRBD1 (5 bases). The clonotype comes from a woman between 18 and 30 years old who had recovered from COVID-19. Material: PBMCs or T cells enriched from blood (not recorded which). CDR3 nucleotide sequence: TGTGCCAGCAGTTTAGTGGGGGGGACCCCTGAAGCTTTCTTT. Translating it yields CASSLVGGTPEAFF.